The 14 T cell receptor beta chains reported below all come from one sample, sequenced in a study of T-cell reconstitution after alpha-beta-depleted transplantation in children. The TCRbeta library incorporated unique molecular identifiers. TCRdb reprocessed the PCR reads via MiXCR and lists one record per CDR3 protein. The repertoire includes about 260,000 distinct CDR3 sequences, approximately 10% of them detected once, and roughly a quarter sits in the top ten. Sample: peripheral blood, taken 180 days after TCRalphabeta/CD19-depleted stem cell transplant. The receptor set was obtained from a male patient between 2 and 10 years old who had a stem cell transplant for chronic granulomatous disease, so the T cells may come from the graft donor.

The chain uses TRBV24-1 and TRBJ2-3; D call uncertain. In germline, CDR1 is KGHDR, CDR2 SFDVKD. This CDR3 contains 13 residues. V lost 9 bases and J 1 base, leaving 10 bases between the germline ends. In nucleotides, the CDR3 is TGTGCCACCCCCTCCGGAGGCACAGATACGCAGTATTTT. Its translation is CATPSGGTDTQYF.

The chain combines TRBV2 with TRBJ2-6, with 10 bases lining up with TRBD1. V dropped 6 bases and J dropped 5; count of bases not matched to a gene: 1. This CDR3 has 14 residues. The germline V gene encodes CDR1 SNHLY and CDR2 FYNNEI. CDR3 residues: CASRDRGWANVLTF. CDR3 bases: TGTGCCAGCAGGGACAGGGGGTGGGCCAACGTCCTGACTTTC.

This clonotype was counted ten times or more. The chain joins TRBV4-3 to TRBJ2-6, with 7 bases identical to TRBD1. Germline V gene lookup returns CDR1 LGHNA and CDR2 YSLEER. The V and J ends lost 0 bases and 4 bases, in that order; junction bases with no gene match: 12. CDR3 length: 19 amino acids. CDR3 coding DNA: TGCGCCAGCAGCCAAGATCCAGGGGGAATATCATCGGGGGCCAACGTCCTGACTTTC. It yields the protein CASSQDPGGISSGANVLTF.

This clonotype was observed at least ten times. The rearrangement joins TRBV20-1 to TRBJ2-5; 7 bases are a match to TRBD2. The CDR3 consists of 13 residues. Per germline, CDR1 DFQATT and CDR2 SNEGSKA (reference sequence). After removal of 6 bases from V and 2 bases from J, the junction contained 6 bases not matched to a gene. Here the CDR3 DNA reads TGCAGTGCCAACACCGGGAGGCAAGAGACCCAGTACTTC. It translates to CSANTGRQETQYF.

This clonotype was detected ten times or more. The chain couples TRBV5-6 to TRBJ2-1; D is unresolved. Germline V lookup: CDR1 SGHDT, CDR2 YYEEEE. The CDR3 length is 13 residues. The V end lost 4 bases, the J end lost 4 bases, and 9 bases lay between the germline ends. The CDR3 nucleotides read TGTGCCAGCAGCAGACAACCGTACAATGAGCAGTTCTTC. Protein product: CASSRQPYNEQFF.

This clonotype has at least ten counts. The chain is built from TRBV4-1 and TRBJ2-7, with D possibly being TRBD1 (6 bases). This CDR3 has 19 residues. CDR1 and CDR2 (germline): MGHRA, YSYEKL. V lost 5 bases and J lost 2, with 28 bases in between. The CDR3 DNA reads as TGCGCCAGCAGCTTCCAAACTCTCAGGGGCCAGCGGAAGGCCTACGAGCAGTACTTC. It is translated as CASSFQTLRGQRKAYEQYF.

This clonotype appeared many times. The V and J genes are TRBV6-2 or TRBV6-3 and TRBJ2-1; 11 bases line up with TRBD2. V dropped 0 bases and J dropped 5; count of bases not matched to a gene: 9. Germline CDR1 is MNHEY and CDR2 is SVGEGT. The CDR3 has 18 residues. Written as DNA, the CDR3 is TGTGCCAGCAGTTACTCGGATAGCGGGGGGGGCACCGACAATGAGCAGTTCTTC. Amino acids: CASSYSDSGGGTDNEQFF.

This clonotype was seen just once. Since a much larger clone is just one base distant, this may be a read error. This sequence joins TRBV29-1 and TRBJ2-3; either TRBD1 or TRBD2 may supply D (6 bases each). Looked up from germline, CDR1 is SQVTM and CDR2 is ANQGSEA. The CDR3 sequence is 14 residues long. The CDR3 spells CSVTGWGGTDTQSF. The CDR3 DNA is TGCAGCGTAACAGGGTGGGGAGGCACAGATACGCAGTCTTTT.

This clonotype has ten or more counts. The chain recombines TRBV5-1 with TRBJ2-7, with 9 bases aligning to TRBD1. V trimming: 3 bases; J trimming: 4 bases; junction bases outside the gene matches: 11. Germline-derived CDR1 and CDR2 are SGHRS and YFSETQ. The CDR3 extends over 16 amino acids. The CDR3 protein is CASSYIPGTGIYEQYF. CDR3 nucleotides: TGCGCCAGCAGCTATATACCCGGGACAGGGATTTACGAGCAGTACTTC.

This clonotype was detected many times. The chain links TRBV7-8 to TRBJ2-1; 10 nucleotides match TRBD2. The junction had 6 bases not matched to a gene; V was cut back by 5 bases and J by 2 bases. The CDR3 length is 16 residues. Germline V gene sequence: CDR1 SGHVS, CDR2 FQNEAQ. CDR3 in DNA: TGTGCCAGCAGCCCGCGACTAGCGGGCGCCTACAATGAGCAGTTCTTC. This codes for CASSPRLAGAYNEQFF.

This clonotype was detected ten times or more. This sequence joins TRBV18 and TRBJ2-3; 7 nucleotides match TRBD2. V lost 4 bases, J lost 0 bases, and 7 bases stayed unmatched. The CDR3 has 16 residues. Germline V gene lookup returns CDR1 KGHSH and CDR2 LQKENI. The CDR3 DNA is TGTGCCAGCTCACTGGTCGCGGGAGAGAGCACAGATACGCAGTATTTT. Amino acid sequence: CASSLVAGESTDTQYF.

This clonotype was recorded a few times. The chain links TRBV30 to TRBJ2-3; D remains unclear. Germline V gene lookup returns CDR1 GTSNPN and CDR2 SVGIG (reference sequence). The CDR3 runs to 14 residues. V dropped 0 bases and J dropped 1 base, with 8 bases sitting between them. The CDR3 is CAWSVGYRTDTQYF. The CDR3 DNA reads TGTGCCTGGAGTGTAGGTTACCGCACAGATACGCAGTATTTT.

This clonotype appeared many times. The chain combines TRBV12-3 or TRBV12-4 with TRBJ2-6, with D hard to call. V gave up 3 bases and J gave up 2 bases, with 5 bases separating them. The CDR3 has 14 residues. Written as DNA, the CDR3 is TGTGCCAGCAGTTTCGGCCCTGGGGCCAACGTCCTGACTTTC. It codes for CASSFGPGANVLTF.

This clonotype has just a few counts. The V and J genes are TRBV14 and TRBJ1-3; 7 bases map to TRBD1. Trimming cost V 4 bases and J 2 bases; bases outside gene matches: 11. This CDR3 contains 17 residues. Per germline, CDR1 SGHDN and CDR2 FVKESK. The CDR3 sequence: CASSRGHQGEAGNTIYF. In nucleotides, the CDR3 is TGTGCCAGCAGCCGAGGTCATCAGGGGGAAGCTGGAAACACCATATATTTT.